What follows are 18 T cell receptor beta chains derived from one specimen sequenced in a study of T cells in Graves' hyperthyroidism and ophthalmopathy. Researchers took RNA transcripts and amplified the TCR beta CDR3 regions from them. The HTBI primer set served for first-round RT-PCR of the TCR CDR3. TCRdb itself ran the multiplex PCR reads through MiXCR, one entry per CDR3 protein. In the table there are roughly 400,000 distinct CDR3 sequences, 15% to 19% of which are singletons. The sequencing input was blood. The receptors were sampled from a woman aged 18-35 years with Graves' hyperthyroidism that later progressed to Graves' ophthalmopathy.

This clonotype has just a few counts. This chain connects TRBV6-2 or TRBV6-3 to TRBJ2-1; D might be TRBD1 or TRBD2, each matching 6 bases. The V end was cut by 3 bases, the J end by 2 bases, with 14 bases between. CDR3 size: 16 residues. Per germline, CDR1 MNHEY and CDR2 SVGEGT. The CDR3 nucleotides are TGTGCCAGCAGTTATGGGACGGGGGCCCCCTACAATGAGCAGTTCTTC. It yields the protein CASSYGTGAPYNEQFF.

This clonotype has ten or more counts. The CDR3 protein is CAWRLTGAYNEQFF. DNA of the CDR3: TGTGCCTGGAGGCTGACAGGGGCCTACAATGAGCAGTTCTTC. The gene calls are TRBV30 and TRBJ2-1, with TRBD1 matching 8 bases. V shed 3 bases and J 2 bases; nucleotides not matched to a gene: 3. CDR1 and CDR2 from the germline V gene are GTSNPN and SVGIG (reference sequence). The CDR3 extends over 14 amino acids.

As to this clonotype: A much more abundant neighbour one base away suggests this may be a read error. The rearrangement joins TRBV3-1 to TRBJ2-2; 11 bases align to TRBD1. This CDR3 region has 15 residues. Per germline, CDR1 LGHDT and CDR2 YNNKEL (reference sequence). V was clipped by 1 base and J by 8 bases; unmatched bases: 3. The DNA for the CDR3 is TGTGCCAGCAGCCAAGCCGGACAGGGGGCAGGGGAGCTGTTTTTT. Protein sequence: CASSQAGQGAGELFF.

This clonotype was recorded at least ten times. The chain recombines TRBV20-1 with TRBJ2-1, with 8 bases aligning to TRBD2. V was clipped by 5 bases and J by 3 bases; unmatched bases: 3. Germline V lookup: CDR1 DFQATT, CDR2 SNEGSKA (reference sequence). There are 13 residues in the CDR3. CDR3 in amino acids: CSAPGLVYNEQFF. CDR3 nucleotide sequence: TGCAGTGCTCCGGGACTAGTCTACAATGAGCAGTTCTTC.

This clonotype showed up many times. The chain recombines TRBV20-1 with TRBJ2-7; 14 positions match TRBD2. This CDR3 has 15 amino acids. Germline trimming cut 4 bases from V and 2 bases from J; bases unmatched to any gene: 4. From germline, CDR1 is DFQATT and CDR2 SNEGSKA (reference sequence). The CDR3 spells CSATGLAGGPYEQYF. In DNA, the CDR3 is TGCAGTGCTACTGGACTAGCGGGAGGACCCTACGAGCAGTACTTC.

This clonotype has more than one count but fewer than ten. The chain uses TRBV20-1 and TRBJ1-6; no firm D call. Trimming stripped 0 bases from V and 7 bases from J, with 7 bases between. Germline CDR1 DFQATT, CDR2 SNEGSKA (reference sequence). The CDR3 loop spans 13 amino acids. CDR3 in DNA: TGCAGTGCTAGAGACACCATGAATTCACCCCTCCACTTT. This gives the protein CSARDTMNSPLHF.

The chain couples TRBV6-1 to TRBJ1-5, with unresolved D. Trimming took off 6 bases at V and 3 bases at J, with 3 bases between the two ends. This CDR3 is 11 amino acids long. The germline V gene has CDR1 MNHNS and CDR2 SASEGT. The CDR3 DNA reads as TGTGCCAGCAGCAACAATCAGCCCCAGCATTTT. This translates into CASSNNQPQHF.

This clonotype occurred many times. The chain uses TRBV6-1 and TRBJ2-4; 9 nucleotides match TRBD2. Germline V gene data show CDR1 as MNHNS and CDR2 as SASEGT. The CDR3 is 18 amino acids. The J segment lost 0 bases and the V segment lost 8 bases, leaving 14 bases of the junction unmatched. The CDR3 region is CASSPPPLAGIAKNIQYF. CDR3 nucleotides: TGTGCCAGCTCCCCTCCCCCTCTAGCGGGGATAGCCAAAAACATTCAGTACTTC.

This clonotype was observed at least ten times. This chain connects TRBV2 to TRBJ2-1, with 12 bases lining up with TRBD2. CDR1 and CDR2 from the germline V gene are SNHLY and FYNNEI. The V segment lost 9 bases and the J segment 0 bases; nucleotides outside the gene matches: 9. CDR3 size: 17 residues. The CDR3 sequence is CASRGLAGPLSYNEQFF. The CDR3 bases are TGTGCCAGTAGAGGACTAGCGGGACCACTCTCCTACAATGAGCAGTTCTTC. Using reference TRBV2 and TRBJ2-1 for the parts outside the CDR3, the full variable domain is EPEVTQTPSHQVTQMGQEVILRCVPISNHLYFYWYRQILGQKVEFLVSFYNNEISEKSEIFDDQFSVERPDGSNFTLKIRSTKLEDSAMYFCASRGLAGPLSYNEQFFGPGTRLTVL.

The CDR3 here is CASSITPGAGDGYTF. The CDR3 DNA follows: TGTGCCAGTAGTATCACACCAGGGGCTGGCGATGGCTACACCTTC. V usage is TRBV19 and J usage is TRBJ1-2, with D possibly matching TRBD1 (6 bases). CDR1 is LNHDA and CDR2 is SQIVND in the germline V gene (reference sequence). V gave up 3 bases and J gave up 6 bases, with 17 bases separating them. The CDR3 consists of 15 residues.

This clonotype was seen only a few times. The conserved closing phenylalanine or tryptophan is absent in this CDR3, likely reflecting a read error. This chain's CDR3 is CSAREDGNYGYTL. The CDR3 bases are TGCAGTGCTAGGGAGGACGGAAACTATGGCTACACCCTC. The chain uses TRBV20-1 and TRBJ1-2; the D is unclear. CDR1 and CDR2 from the germline V gene are DFQATT and SNEGSKA (reference sequence). V dropped 3 bases and J dropped 2 bases, with 10 bases sitting between them. The CDR3 has 13 residues.

This clonotype occurred a few times. V is TRBV6-1 and J is TRBJ2-7; 11 bases agree with TRBD1. The CDR3 consists of 16 residues. Germline assignment: CDR1 MNHNS and CDR2 SASEGT. With 5 bases clipped from V and 4 bases from J, the junction kept 10 bases outside the gene matches. CDR3 coding DNA: TGTGCCAGCAGTTACACCGCCGGACAGGGGGCGTACGAGCAGTACTTC. It specifies CASSYTAGQGAYEQYF.

This rearrangement joins TRBV19 to TRBJ2-3; 9 bases are a match to TRBD2. This CDR3 has 14 amino acids. Germline V gene sequence: CDR1 LNHDA, CDR2 SQIVND (reference sequence). V was pared by 6 bases and J by 5 bases, with 6 bases of the junction left unmatched. This chain's CDR3 is CASSWTSEVDTQYF. The CDR3 DNA reads TGTGCCAGTAGCTGGACTAGCGAAGTAGATACGCAGTATTTT.

This clonotype turned up a few times. The rearrangement uses TRBV4-1 and TRBJ1-3; possibly TRBD1 for D (5 bases). The CDR3 has 16 amino acids. Germline loops: CDR1 MGHRA, CDR2 YSYEKL. The V gene lost 4 bases and the J gene lost 1 base, with 14 bases spanning the gap. The CDR3 nucleotides read TGCGCCAGCAGCCGATTTGGTTGGGGGTCTGGAAACACCATATATTTT. This gives the protein CASSRFGWGSGNTIYF.

This clonotype was recorded at least ten times. The V gene is TRBV11-1, the J gene TRBJ2-7, with 9 bases fitting TRBD1. Germline CDR1 SGHAT, CDR2 FQDESV (reference sequence). This CDR3 is built from 13 residues. The V segment lost 5 bases and the J segment 3 bases; nucleotides outside the gene matches: 2. The chain's CDR3 is CASSNRGHYEQYF. The CDR3 coding sequence is TGTGCCAGCAGCAACAGGGGGCACTACGAGCAGTACTTC.

This clonotype has more than one count but fewer than ten. The V and J genes are TRBV5-6 and TRBJ2-5, with TRBD2 matching 9 bases. From germline, CDR1 is SGHDT and CDR2 YYEEEE. CDR3 size: 16 residues. V dropped 0 bases and J dropped 2; count of bases not matched to a gene: 5. CDR3 residues: CASSLDPSGKQETQYF. The CDR3 bases are TGTGCCAGCAGCTTGGATCCTAGCGGGAAGCAAGAGACCCAGTACTTC.

This chain connects TRBV7-2 to TRBJ2-1; 9 bases match TRBD1. The trim removed 2 bases at V and 8 bases at J, leaving 7 bases unmatched. The CDR3 consists of 15 residues. Per the germline V gene, CDR1 is SGHTA and CDR2 is FQGNSA. The CDR3 region has the DNA TGTGCCAGCAGCTTAACACAGGGGGCGCGGTATGAGCAGTTCTTC. Its protein product is CASSLTQGARYEQFF.

This clonotype was counted at least ten times. This chain connects TRBV27 to TRBJ1-2; D is ambiguous. This CDR3 region has 14 residues. V lost 5 bases and J lost 0, with 10 bases in between. Germline V CDR1 and CDR2: MNHEY, SMNVEV (reference sequence). The CDR3 DNA is TGTGCCAGCAGTGGCCGGGGAGCTAACTATGGCTACACCTTC. Residues: CASSGRGANYGYTF.